This TCR beta chain was sequenced during a study of Ad26.COV2.S vaccination and SARS-CoV-2 variants. Treatment of the sample: 19 received Ad26.COV2.S at low or high dose, single or two shots; several received placebo; per-sample allocation not given. Collection of the samples took place on day 63 after the first injection of vaccine or placebo. Using immunoSEQ multiplex PCR, the repertoire was profiled, and TCRdb retains in-frame clones only, with some absent. The data hold hundreds of thousands of clones, with around 92% observed a single time. With respect to this clone: A junction boundary mismatches the germline segment, possibly from a read error.

This specimen consisted of peripheral blood, obtained in a trial of Ad26.COV2.S vaccine versus placebo. This TCR derives from a person between 18 and 65 years old who received the Ad26.COV2.S COVID-19 vaccine or a placebo.

The CDR3 protein is CAWSGGLAGEREAQYF. As DNA, the CDR3 is TGTGCCTGGAGTGGGGGACTAGCGGGGGAAAGAGAGGCCCAGTACTTC. V usage is TRBV30 and J usage is TRBJ2-5; TRBD2 matches 14 bases. Germline assignment: CDR1 GTSNPN and CDR2 SVGIG (reference sequence). This CDR3 spans 16 amino acids.